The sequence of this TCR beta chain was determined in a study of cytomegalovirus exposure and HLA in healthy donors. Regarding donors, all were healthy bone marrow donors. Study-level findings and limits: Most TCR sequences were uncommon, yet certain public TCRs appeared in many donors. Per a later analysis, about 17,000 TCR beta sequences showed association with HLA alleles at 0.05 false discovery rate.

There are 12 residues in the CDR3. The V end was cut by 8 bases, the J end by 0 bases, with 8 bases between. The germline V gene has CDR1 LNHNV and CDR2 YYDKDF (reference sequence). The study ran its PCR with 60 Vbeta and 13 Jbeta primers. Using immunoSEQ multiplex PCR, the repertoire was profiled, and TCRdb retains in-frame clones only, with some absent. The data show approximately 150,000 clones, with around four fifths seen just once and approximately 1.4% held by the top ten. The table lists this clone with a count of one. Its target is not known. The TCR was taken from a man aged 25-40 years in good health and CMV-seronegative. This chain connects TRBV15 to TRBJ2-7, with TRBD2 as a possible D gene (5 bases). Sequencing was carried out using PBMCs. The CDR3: CATSEDSYEQYF. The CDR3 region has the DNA TGTGCCACCTCGGAGGACTCCTACGAGCAGTACTTC.